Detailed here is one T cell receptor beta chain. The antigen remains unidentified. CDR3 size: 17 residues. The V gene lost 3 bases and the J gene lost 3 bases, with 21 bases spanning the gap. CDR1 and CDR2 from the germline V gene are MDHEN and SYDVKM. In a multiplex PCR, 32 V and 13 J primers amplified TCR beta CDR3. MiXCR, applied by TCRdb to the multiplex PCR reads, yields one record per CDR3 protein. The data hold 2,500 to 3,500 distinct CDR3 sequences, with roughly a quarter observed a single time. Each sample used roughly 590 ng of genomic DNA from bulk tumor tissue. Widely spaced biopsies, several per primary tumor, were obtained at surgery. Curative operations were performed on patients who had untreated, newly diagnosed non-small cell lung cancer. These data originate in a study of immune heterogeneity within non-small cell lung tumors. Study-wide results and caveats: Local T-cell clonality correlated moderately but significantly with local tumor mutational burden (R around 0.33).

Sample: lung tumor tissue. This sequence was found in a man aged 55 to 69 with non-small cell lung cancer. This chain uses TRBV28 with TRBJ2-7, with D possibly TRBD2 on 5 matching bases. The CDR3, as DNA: TGTGCCAGCAGTTTTTACCCGGACCTCCTGGACTTCTACGAGCAGTACTTC. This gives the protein CASSFYPDLLDFYEQYF.